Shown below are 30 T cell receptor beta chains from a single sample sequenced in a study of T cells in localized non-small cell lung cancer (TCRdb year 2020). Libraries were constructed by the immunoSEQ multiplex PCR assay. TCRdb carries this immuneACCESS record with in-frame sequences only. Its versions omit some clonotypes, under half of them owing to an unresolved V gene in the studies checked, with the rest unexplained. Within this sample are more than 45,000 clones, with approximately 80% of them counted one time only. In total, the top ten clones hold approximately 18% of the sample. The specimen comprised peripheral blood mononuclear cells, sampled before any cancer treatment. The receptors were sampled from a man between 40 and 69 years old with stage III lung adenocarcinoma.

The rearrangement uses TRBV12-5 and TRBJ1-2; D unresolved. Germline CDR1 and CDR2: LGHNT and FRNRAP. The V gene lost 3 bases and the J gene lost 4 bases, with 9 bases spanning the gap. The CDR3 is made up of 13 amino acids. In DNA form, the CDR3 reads TGTGCTAGTGGTTTACCCGAAGGCTATGGCTACACCTTC. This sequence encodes CASGLPEGYGYTF.

The CDR3 protein is CASSQQGAHEKLFF. The CDR3 region has the DNA TGTGCCAGCAGCCAACAGGGGGCGCATGAAAAACTGTTTTTT. V and J are TRBV7-2 and TRBJ1-4; 9 nucleotides align to TRBD1. Germline lookup yields CDR1 SGHTA and CDR2 FQGNSA. This CDR3 region has 14 residues. V lost 5 bases and J lost 6; bases outside the gene matches: 4.

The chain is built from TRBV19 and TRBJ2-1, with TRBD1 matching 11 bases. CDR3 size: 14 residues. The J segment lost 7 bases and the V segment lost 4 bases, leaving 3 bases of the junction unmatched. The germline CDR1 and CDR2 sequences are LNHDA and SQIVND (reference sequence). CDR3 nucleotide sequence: TGTGCCAGTAGTACCCGGGACAGGGGGAATGAGCAGTTCTTC. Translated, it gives CASSTRDRGNEQFF.

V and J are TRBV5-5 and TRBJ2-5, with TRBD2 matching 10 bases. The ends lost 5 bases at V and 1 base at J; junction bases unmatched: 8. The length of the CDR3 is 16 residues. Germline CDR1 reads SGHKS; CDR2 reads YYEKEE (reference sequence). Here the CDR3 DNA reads TGTGCCAGCAGTCAGCAGGGGACTAGCGTCCAAGAGACCCAGTACTTC. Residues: CASSQQGTSVQETQYF. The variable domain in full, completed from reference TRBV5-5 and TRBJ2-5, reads DAGVTQSPTHLIKTRGQQVTLRCSPISGHKSVSWYQQVLGQGPQFIFQYYEKEERGRGNFPDRFSARQFPNYSSELNVNALLLGDSALYLCASSQQGTSVQETQYFGPGTRLLVL.

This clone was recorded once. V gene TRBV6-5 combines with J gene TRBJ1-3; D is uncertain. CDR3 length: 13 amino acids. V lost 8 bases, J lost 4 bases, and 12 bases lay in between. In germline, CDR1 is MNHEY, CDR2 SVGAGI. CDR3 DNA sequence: TGTGCCAGCGGGAACCTAGAGGGAAACACCATATATTTT. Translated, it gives CASGNLEGNTIYF.

Here the CDR3 DNA reads TGTGCCAGCAGCCCAAGAAACTTGGGGGCTAGCGGGGAGCTGTTTTTT. Protein product: CASSPRNLGASGELFF. This sequence joins TRBV7-3 and TRBJ2-2; D may be TRBD1 (6 bases). V shed 5 bases and J shed 7 bases, with 20 bases lying between them. The CDR3 runs to 16 residues. The V gene's germline CDR1 is SGHTA and CDR2 FQGTGA.

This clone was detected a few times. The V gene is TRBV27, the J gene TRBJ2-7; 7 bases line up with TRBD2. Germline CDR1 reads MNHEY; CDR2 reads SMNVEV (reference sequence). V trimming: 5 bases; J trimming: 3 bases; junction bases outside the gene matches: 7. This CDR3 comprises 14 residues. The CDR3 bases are TGTGCCAGCAGTCCCGGGGGGAGAAGCTACGAGCAGTACTTC. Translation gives CASSPGGRSYEQYF.

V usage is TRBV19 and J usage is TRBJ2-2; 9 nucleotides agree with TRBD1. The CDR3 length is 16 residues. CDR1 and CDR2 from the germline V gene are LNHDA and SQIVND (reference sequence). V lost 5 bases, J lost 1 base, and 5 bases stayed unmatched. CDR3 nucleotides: TGTGCCAGTAGTCCGGACAGGGGAGAGAACACCGGGGAGCTGTTTTTT. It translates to CASSPDRGENTGELFF.

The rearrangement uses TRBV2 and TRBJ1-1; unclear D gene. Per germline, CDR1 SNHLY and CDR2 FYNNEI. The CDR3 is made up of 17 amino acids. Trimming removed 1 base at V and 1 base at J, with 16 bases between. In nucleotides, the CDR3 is TGTGCCAGCAGTGAAGTGAGGTGGGCAGGCGAGAACACTGAAGCTTTCTTT. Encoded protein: CASSEVRWAGENTEAFF.

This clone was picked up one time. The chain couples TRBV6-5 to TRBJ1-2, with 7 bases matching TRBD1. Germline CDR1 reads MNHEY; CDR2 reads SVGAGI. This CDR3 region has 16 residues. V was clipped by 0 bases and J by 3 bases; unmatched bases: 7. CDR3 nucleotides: TGTGCCAGCAGTTACTCGGACGGGACAGTACACTATGGCTACACCTTC. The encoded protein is CASSYSDGTVHYGYTF.

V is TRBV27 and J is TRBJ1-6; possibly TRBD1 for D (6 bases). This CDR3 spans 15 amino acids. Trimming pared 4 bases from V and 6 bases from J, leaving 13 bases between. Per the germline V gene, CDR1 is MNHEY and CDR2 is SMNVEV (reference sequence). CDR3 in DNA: TGTGCCAGCAGTTGGGGTTCAGGGGTTAATTCACCCCTCCACTTT. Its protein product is CASSWGSGVNSPLHF.

The CDR3 is CASSRTSDSSAFF. The CDR3 DNA is TGTGCCAGCAGCCGGACCTCCGACAGTTCTGCTTTCTTT. The V gene is TRBV7-9, the J gene TRBJ1-1; tentatively, D is TRBD1 (5 bases). CDR1 and CDR2 (germline): SEHNR, FQNEAQ (reference sequence). V was shortened by 5 bases and J by 11 bases, with 18 bases between the two germline ends. This CDR3 is built from 13 residues.

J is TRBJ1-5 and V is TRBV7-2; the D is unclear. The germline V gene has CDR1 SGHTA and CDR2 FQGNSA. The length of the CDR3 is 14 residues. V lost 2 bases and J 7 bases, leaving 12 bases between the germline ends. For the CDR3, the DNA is TGTGCCAGCAGCTTATATTCGGGAGACCAGCCCCAGCATTTT. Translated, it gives CASSLYSGDQPQHF.

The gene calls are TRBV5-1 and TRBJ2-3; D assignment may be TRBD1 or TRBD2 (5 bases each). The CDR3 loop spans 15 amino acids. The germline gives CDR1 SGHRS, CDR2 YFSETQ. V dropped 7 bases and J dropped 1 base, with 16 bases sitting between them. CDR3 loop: CASSPRDARTDTQYF. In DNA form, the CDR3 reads TGCGCCAGCTCCCCCCGGGACGCACGCACAGATACGCAGTATTTT.

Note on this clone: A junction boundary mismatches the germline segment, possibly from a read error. The CDR3, as DNA: TGTGCCTGCAGAACAGGGGGTTTGACAGATACGCAGTATTTT. The encoded protein is CACRTGGLTDTQYF. This sequence joins TRBV2 and TRBJ2-3; the match to TRBD1 covers 8 bases. The germline gives CDR1 SNHLY, CDR2 FYNNEI. The CDR3 runs to 14 residues.

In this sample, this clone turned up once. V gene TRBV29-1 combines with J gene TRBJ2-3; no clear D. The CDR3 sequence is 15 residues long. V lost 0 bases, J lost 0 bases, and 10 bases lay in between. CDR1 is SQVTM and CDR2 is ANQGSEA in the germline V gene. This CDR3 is CSVEDRTTSTDTQYF. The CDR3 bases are TGCAGCGTTGAAGACCGCACCACTAGCACAGATACGCAGTATTTT.

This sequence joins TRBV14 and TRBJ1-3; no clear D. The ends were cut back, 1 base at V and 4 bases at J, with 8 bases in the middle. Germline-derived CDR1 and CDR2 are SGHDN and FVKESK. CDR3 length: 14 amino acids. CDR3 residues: CASSQGALGNTIYF. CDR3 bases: TGTGCCAGCAGCCAAGGAGCTTTAGGAAACACCATATATTTT.

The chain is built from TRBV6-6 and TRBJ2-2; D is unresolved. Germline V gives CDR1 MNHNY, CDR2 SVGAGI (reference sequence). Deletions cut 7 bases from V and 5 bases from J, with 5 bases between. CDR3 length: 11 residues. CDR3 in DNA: TGTGCCAGCAAAACAACCGGGGAGCTGTTTTTT. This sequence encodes CASKTTGELFF.

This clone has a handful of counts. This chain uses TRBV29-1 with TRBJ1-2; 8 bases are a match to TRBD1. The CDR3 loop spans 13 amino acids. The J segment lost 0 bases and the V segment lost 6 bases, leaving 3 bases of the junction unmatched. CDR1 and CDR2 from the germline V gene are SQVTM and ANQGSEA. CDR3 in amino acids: CSVKQGANYGYTF. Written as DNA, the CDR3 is TGCAGCGTCAAACAGGGGGCTAACTATGGCTACACCTTC.

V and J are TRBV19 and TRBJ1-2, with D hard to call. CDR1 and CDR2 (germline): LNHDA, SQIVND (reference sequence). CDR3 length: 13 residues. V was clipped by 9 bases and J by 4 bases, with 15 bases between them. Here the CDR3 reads CASQETQSYGYTF. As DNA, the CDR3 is TGTGCCAGCCAAGAGACCCAGAGCTATGGCTACACCTTC.

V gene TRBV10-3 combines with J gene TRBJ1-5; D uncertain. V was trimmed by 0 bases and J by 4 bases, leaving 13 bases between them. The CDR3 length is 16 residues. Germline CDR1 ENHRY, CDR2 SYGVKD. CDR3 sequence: CAISESSGRRNQPQHF. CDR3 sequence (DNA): TGTGCCATCAGTGAGTCGAGCGGGCGCAGGAATCAGCCCCAGCATTTT.

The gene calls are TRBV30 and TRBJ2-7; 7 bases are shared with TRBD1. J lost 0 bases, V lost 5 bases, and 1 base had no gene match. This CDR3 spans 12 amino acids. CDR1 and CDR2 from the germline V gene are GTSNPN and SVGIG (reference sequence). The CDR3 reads CAWDRDSYEQYF. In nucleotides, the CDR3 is TGTGCCTGGGACAGGGACTCCTACGAGCAGTACTTC.

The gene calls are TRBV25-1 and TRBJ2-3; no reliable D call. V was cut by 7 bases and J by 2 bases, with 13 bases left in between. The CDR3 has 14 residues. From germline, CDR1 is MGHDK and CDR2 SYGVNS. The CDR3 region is CASTASEHTDTQYF. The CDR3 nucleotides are TGTGCCAGCACCGCCTCCGAGCACACAGATACGCAGTATTTT.

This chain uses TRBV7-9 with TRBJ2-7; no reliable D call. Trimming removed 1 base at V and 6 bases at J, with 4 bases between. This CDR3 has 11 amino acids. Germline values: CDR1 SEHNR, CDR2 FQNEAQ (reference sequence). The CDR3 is CASSLGVEQYF. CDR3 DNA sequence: TGTGCCAGCAGCTTAGGAGTCGAGCAGTACTTC.

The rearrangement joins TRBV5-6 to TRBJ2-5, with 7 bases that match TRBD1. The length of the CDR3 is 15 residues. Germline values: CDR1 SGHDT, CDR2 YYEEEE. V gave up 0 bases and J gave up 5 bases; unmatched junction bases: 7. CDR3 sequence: CASSLGDRVWETQYF. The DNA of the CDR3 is TGTGCCAGCAGCTTGGGCGACAGGGTTTGGGAGACCCAGTACTTC. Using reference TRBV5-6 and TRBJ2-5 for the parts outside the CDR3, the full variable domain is DAGVTQSPTHLIKTRGQQVTLRCSPKSGHDTVSWYQQALGQGPQFIFQYYEEEERQRGNFPDRFSGHQFPNYSSELNVNALLLGDSALYLCASSLGDRVWETQYFGPGTRLLVL.

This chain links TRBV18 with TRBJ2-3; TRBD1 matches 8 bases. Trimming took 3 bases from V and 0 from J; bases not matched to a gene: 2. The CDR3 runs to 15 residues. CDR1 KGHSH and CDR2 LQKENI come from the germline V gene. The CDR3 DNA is TGTGCCAGCTCACCTCAGGGGGCAAGCACAGATACGCAGTATTTT. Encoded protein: CASSPQGASTDTQYF.

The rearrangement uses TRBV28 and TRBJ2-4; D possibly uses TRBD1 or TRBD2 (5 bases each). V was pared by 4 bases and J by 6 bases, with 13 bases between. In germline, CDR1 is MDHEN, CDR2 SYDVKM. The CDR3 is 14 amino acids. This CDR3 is CASSSGTGGNIQYF. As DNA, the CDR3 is TGTGCCAGCAGTTCCGGGACCGGAGGAAACATTCAGTACTTC. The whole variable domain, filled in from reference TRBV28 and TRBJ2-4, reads DVKVTQSSRYLVKRTGEKVFLECVQDMDHENMFWYRQDPGLGLRLIYFSYDVKMKEKGDIPEGYSVSREKKERFSLILESASTNQTSMYLCASSSGTGGNIQYFGAGTRLSVL.

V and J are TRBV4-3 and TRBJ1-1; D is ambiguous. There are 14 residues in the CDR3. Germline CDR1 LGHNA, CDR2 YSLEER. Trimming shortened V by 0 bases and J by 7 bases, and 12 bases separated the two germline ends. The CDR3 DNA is TGCGCCAGCAGCCAAGAATTCGGTGGGCGTGAAGCTTTCTTT. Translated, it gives CASSQEFGGREAFF.

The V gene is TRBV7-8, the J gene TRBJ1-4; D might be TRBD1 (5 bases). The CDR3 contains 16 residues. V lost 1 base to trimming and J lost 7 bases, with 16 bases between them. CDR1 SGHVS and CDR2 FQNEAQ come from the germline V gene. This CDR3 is CASSLGRGGYGEKLFF. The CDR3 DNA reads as TGTGCCAGCAGCTTAGGGAGGGGAGGTTATGGTGAAAAACTGTTTTTT. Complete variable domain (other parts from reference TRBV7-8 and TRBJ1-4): GAGVSQSPRYKVAKRGQDVALRCDPISGHVSLFWYQQALGQGPEFLTYFQNEAQLDKSGLPSDRFFAERPEGSVSTLKIQRTQQEDSAVYLCASSLGRGGYGEKLFFGSGTQLSVL.

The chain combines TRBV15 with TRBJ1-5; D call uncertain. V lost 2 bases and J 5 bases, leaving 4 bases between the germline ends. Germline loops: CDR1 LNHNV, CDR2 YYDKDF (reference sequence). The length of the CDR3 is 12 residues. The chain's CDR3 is CATSRSHQPQHF. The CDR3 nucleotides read TGTGCCACCAGCAGATCCCATCAGCCCCAGCATTTT.